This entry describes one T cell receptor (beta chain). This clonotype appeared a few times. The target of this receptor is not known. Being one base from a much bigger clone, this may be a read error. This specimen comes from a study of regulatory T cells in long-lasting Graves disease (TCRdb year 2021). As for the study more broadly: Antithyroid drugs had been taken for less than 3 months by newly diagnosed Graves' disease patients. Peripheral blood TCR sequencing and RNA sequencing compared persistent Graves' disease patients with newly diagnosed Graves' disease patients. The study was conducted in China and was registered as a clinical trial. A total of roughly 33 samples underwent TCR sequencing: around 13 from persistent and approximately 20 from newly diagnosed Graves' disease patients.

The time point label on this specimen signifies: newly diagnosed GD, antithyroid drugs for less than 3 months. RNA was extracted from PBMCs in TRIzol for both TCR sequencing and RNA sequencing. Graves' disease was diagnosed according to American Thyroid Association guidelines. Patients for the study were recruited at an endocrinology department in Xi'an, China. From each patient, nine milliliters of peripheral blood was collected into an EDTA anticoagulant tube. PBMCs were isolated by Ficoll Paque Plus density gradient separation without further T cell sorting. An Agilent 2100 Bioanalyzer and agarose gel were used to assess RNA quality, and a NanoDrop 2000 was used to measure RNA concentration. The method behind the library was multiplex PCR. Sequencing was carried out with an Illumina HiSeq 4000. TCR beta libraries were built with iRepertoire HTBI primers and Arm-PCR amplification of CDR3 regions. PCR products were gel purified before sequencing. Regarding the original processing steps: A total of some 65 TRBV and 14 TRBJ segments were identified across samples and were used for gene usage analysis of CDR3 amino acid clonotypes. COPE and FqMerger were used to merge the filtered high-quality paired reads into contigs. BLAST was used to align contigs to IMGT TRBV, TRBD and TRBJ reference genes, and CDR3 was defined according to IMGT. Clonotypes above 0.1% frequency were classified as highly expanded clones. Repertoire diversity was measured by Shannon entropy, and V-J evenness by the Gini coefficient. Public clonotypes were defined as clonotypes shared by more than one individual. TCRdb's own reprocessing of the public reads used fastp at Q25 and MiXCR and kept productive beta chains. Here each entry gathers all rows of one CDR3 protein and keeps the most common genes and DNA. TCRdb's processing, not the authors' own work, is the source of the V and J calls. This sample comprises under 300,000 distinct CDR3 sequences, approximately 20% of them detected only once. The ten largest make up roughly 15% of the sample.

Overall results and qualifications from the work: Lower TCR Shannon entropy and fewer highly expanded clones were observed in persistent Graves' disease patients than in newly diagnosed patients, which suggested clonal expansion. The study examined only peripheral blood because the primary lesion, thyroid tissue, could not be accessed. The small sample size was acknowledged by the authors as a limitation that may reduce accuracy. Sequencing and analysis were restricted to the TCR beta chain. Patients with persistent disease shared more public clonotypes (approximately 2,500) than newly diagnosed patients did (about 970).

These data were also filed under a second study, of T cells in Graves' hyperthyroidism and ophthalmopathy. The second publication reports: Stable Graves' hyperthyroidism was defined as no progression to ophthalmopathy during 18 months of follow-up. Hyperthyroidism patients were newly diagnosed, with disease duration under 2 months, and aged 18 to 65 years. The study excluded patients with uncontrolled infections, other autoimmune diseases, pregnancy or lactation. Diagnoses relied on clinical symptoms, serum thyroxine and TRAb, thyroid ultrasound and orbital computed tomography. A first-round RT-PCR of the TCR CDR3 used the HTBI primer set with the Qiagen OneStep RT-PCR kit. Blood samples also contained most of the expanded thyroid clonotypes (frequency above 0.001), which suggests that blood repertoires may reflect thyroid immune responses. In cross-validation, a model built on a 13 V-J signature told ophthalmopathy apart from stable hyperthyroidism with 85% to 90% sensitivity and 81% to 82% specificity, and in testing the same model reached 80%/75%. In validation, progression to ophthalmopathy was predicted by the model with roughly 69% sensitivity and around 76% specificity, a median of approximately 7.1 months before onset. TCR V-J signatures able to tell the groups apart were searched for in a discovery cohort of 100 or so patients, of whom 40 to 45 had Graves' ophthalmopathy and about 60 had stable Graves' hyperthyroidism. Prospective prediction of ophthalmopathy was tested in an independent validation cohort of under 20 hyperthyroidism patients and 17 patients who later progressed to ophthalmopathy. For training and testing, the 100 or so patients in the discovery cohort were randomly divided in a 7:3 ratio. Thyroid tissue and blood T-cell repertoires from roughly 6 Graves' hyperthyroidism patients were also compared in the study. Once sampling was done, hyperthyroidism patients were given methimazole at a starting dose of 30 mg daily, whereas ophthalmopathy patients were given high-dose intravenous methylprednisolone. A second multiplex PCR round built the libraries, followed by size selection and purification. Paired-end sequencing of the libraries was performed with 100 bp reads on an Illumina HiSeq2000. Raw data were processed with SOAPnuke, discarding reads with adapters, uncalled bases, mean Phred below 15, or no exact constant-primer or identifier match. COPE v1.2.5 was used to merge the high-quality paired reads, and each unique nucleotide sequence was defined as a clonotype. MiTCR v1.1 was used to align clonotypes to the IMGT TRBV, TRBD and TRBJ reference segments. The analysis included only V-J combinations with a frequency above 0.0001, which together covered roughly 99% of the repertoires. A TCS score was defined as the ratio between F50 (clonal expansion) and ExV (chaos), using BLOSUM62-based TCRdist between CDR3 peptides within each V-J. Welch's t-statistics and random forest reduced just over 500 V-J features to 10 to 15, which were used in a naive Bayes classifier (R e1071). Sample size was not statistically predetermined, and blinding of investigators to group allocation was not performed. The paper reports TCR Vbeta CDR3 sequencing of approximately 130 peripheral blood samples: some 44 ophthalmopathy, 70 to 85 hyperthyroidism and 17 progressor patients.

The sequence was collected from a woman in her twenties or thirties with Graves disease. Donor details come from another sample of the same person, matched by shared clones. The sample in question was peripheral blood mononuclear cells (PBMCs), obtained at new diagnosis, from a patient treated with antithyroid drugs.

The CDR3 sequence is CAHSEGLTGAFF. The DNA reads as follows: TGTGCCCACTCAGAGGGGCTCACTGGAGCTTTCTTT. The sequence is built from TRBV6-1 and TRBJ1-1; possibly the D gene is TRBD1, per 5 matching bases. The CDR3 covers 12 residues, taking in both the cysteine and the phenylalanine. Of all the DNA, just the CDR3 is kept, 36 bases in frame from base 1. From the germline V gene, CDR1 is MNHNS and CDR2 is SASEGT.